This is a list of T cell receptor beta chains from one sample in a study of OX40 agonist ivuxolimab in advanced cancers. Assay: immunoSEQ multiplex PCR; the TCRdb copy retains only in-frame clones and omits some. Counted here are 9,500 to 15,000 clones, about 83% occurring once; the ten biggest clones make up approximately 19%. The input for sequencing was CD4+ or CD8+ T cells sorted from blood, taken in a trial of the OX40 agonist ivuxolimab. These receptors were taken from an adult with an advanced solid tumor such as melanoma, head and neck, liver or kidney cancer. Each CDR3 is given with its conserved first and last residue. Fields, in order: V gene, clone size, J gene, D gene, CDR3 protein, CDR3 DNA. D genes are given only for firm matches. Size tells how often a clone was seen (once, few, many) or the class of an expanded clone, and some rows leave it out.

v_gene: TRBV7-2; abundance: NA; j_gene: TRBJ1-1; d_gene: NA; CDR3aa: CASSLAGPLGEAFF; CDR3nt: TGTGCCAGCAGCTTAGCGGGACCCTTAGGTGAAGCTTTCTTT
v_gene: TRBV6-5; abundance: NA; j_gene: TRBJ2-7; d_gene: TRBD2; CDR3aa: CASSWTSGLYEQYF; CDR3nt: TGTGCCAGCAGTTGGACTAGCGGGCTCTACGAGCAGTACTTC
v_gene: TRBV4-3; abundance: NA; j_gene: TRBJ1-4; d_gene: NA; CDR3aa: CASSQGRGATNEKLFF; CDR3nt: TGCGCCAGCAGCCAAGGGAGGGGTGCAACTAATGAAAAACTGTTTTTT
v_gene: TRBV5-5; abundance: NA; j_gene: TRBJ1-2; d_gene: NA; CDR3aa: CASTPSLGLSYGYTF; CDR3nt: TGTGCCAGCACCCCCTCCTTAGGCCTCAGCTATGGCTACACCTTC
v_gene: TRBV15; abundance: NA; j_gene: TRBJ2-7; d_gene: NA; CDR3aa: CATSREGGQSYEQYF; CDR3nt: TGTGCCACCAGCAGAGAAGGGGGGCAATCCTACGAGCAGTACTTC
v_gene: TRBV9; abundance: NA; j_gene: TRBJ1-2; d_gene: NA; CDR3aa: CASSVVANYGYTF; CDR3nt: TGTGCCAGCAGCGTAGTTGCGAACTATGGCTACACCTTC
v_gene: TRBV4-2; abundance: NA; j_gene: TRBJ1-1; d_gene: NA; CDR3aa: CASSQDGQGSDTEAFF; CDR3nt: TGTGCCAGCAGCCAAGATGGTCAGGGTAGCGACACTGAAGCTTTCTTT
v_gene: TRBV13; abundance: NA; j_gene: TRBJ2-3; d_gene: TRBD2; CDR3aa: CASSLAGGHDTQYF; CDR3nt: TGTGCCAGCAGCTTAGCGGGAGGGCATGATACGCAGTATTTT
v_gene: TRBV28; abundance: few; j_gene: TRBJ1-3; d_gene: NA; CDR3aa: CASSRRGTGNTIYF; CDR3nt: TGTGCCAGCAGCCGGCGTGGGACTGGAAACACCATATATTTT
v_gene: TRBV5-8; abundance: NA; j_gene: TRBJ1-1; d_gene: TRBD1; CDR3aa: CASSPTGRETEAFF; CDR3nt: TGTGCCAGCAGCCCGACAGGGAGAGAGACTGAAGCTTTCTTT
v_gene: TRBV5-6; abundance: NA; j_gene: TRBJ1-5; d_gene: NA; CDR3aa: CASSPGTDSNQPQHF; CDR3nt: TGTGCCAGCAGCCCCGGAACAGATAGCAATCAGCCCCAGCATTTT
v_gene: TRBV28; abundance: NA; j_gene: TRBJ2-5; d_gene: NA; CDR3aa: CASSPGQPPQETQYF; CDR3nt: TGTGCCAGCAGTCCCGGACAGCCTCCACAAGAGACCCAGTACTTC
v_gene: TRBV29-1; abundance: NA; j_gene: TRBJ2-7; d_gene: TRBD1; CDR3aa: CSVEFRDRASYEQYF; CDR3nt: TGCAGCGTTGAATTCAGGGACAGAGCCTCCTACGAGCAGTACTTC
v_gene: TRBV7-3; abundance: NA; j_gene: TRBJ2-1; d_gene: NA; CDR3aa: CASSPSVGSYNEQFF; CDR3nt: TGTGCCAGCAGCCCCAGCGTCGGGTCCTACAATGAGCAGTTCTTC
v_gene: TRBV9; abundance: once; j_gene: TRBJ2-7; d_gene: NA; CDR3aa: CASSVDYGRGAYEQYF; CDR3nt: TGTGCCAGCAGCGTAGATTACGGGAGAGGGGCCTACGAGCAGTACTTC
v_gene: TRBV19; abundance: NA; j_gene: TRBJ1-2; d_gene: NA; CDR3aa: CASSRTGMGNYGYTF; CDR3nt: TGTGCCAGTAGTCGAACAGGGATGGGTAACTATGGCTACACCTTC